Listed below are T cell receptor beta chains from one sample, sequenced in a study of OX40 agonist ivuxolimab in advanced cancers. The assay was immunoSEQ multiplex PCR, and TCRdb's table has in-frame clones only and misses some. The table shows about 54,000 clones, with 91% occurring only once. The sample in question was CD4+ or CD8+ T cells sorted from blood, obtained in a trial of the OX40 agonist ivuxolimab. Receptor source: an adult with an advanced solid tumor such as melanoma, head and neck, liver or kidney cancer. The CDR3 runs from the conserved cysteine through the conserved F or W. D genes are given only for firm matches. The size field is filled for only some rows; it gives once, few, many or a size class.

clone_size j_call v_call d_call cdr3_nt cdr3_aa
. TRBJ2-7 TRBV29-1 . TGCAGCGCCCTAGAGAGGGGTGGGCCCTACGAGCAGTACTTC CSALERGGPYEQYF
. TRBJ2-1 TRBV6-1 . TGTGCCAGCAGTGAAGGCAAGTATACCTCCTACAATGAGCAGTTCTTC CASSEGKYTSYNEQFF
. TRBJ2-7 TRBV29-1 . TGCAGCGTTATCCGGGAGCAGTACTTC CSVIREQYF
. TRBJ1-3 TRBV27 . TGTGCCAGCAAGAGGAGCTCTGGAAACACCATATATTTT CASKRSSGNTIYF
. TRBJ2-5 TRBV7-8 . TGTGCCAGCAGCTTTTCGGCTTCGCGGACCCAGTACTTC CASSFSASRTQYF
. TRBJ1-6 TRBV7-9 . TGTGCCAGCAGCCAGGATTCACCCCTCCACTTT CASSQDSPLHF
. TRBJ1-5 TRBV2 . TGTGCCAGCAGTGGGTGGACAGCTAGCAATCAGCCCCAGCATTTT CASSGWTASNQPQHF
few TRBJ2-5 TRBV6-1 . TGTGCCAGCAGCTCACGGGAGAGGAGATACTTC CASSSRERRYF
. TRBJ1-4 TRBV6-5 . TGTGCCACCTCACTCCAGGGTACGGGGGAAAAACTGTTTTTT CATSLQGTGEKLFF
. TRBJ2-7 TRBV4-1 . TGCGCCAGCAGCCAAGGTCCCTACGAGCAGTACTTC CASSQGPYEQYF
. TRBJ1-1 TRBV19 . TGTGCCAGTAGCTGGGGGGGCTCCAGTGAAGCTTTCTTT CASSWGGSSEAFF
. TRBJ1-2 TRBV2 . TGTGCCAGCAGTCCCACCAGTTCCTTCTATGGCTACACCTTC CASSPTSSFYGYTF
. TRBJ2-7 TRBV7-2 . TGTGCCAGCAGCTTAGAGGCGGGGAGCGGCTACGAGCAGTACTTC CASSLEAGSGYEQYF
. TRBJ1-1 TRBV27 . TGTGCCAGCAGTCCTGGGAGGGGTGTGATGAACACTGAAGCTTTCTTT CASSPGRGVMNTEAFF
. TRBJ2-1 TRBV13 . TGTGCCAGCAGCTATGAGGGGAACTCCTACAATGAGCAGTTCTTC CASSYEGNSYNEQFF
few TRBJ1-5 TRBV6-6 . TGTGCCAGCAGCCCACAAGGAGATCAGCCCCAGCATTTT CASSPQGDQPQHF
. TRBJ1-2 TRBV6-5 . TGTGCCAGCTCCTCAGGGGAGGTTAGCCCCCGAGGCTACACCTTC CASSSGEVSPRGYTF
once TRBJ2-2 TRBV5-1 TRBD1 TGCGCCAGCAGCTTGAACGAGGGGGCAAGGGAGCTGTTTTTT CASSLNEGARELFF
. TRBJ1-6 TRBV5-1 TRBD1 TGCGCCAGCAGCTTGGAACAGGGGAATTCACCCCTCCACTTT CASSLEQGNSPLHF
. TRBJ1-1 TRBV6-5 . TGTGCCAGCAGTTACTCGGGGCCCACTGAAGCTTTCTTT CASSYSGPTEAFF
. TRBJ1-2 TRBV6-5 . TGTGCCACGCTCCGGGACGTCGGAGGCTACACCTTC CATLRDVGGYTF
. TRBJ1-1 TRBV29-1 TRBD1 TGCAGCGTGTGGACAGGGAGTACCGACACTGAAGCTTTCTTT CSVWTGSTDTEAFF
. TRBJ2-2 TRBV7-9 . TGTGCCAGCAGCGTAATAGGCGGGGAGCTGTTTTTT CASSVIGGELFF
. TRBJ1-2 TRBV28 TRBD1 TGTGCCAGCAGTTCGACAGGGGGCAACTATGGCTACACCTTC CASSSTGGNYGYTF
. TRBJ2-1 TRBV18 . TGTGCCAGCTCACCACAGGAGAGCTCCTACAATGAGCAGTTCTTC CASSPQESSYNEQFF
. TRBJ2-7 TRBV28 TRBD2 TGTGCCAGCAGGTTGGGAGGGCCCTCCGAGCAGTACTTC CASRLGGPSEQYF
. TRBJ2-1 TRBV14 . TGTGCCAGCAGCTCTCAATACAATGAGCAGTTCTTC CASSSQYNEQFF
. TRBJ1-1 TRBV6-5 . TGTGCCAGCAGTTACGGCAGAAACACTGAAGCTTTCTTT CASSYGRNTEAFF
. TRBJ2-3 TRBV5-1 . TGCGCCAGCAGCCAGGGGTTCGCGGGATCGGGGACAGATACGCAGTATTTT CASSQGFAGSGTDTQYF
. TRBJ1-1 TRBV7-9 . TGTGCCAGCAGCTTAACGGGCGGGACTGAAGCTTTCTTT CASSLTGGTEAFF
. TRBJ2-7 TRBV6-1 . TGTGCCAGCAGTTCGATTAGGGAGCAGTACTTC CASSSIREQYF
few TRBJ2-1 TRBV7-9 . TGTGCCAGCAGCTTAAGGGGCACAGCATCCTCCTACAATGAGCAGTTCTTC CASSLRGTASSYNEQFF
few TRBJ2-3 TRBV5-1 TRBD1 TGCGCCAGCAGCTTAAGACAGGGGGGACCCACAGATACGCAGTATTTT CASSLRQGGPTDTQYF
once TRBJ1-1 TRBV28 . TGTGCCAGCAGACAGTCAGGGGTGTGGACTGAAGCTTTCTTT CASRQSGVWTEAFF
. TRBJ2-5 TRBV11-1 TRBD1 TGTGCCAGCAGCTTAGACAGGGGCCAAGAGACCCAGTACTTC CASSLDRGQETQYF
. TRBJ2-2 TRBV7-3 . TGTGCCAGCAGCTTATCCGGGGCCGGGGAGCTGTTTTTT CASSLSGAGELFF
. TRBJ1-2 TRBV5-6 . TGTGCCAGCAGCTTGTGGCAAGGCTATGGCTACACCTTC CASSLWQGYGYTF